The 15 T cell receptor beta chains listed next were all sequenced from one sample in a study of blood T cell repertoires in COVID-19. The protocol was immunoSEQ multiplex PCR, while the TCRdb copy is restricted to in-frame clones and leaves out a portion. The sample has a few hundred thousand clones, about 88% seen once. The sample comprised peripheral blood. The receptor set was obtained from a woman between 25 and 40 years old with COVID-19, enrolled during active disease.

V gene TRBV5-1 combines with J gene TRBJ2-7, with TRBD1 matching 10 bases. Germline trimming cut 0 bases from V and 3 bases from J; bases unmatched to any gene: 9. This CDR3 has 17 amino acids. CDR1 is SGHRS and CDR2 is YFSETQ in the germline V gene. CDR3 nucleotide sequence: TGCGCCAGCAGCTTGGGACAGGGGGCGCGAGGGGGCTACGAGCAGTACTTC. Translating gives CASSLGQGARGGYEQYF.

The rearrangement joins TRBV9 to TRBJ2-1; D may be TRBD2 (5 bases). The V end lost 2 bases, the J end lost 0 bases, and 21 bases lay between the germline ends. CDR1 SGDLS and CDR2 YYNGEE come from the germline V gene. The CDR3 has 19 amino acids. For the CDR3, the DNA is TGTGCCAGCAGCGTTAGTCCCAGCGGCCCAAAGAGCTCCTACAATGAGCAGTTCTTC. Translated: CASSVSPSGPKSSYNEQFF.

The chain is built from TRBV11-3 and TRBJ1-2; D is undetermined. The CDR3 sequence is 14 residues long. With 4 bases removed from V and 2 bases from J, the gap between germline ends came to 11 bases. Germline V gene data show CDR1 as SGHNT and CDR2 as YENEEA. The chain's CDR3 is CASSSGRENYGYTF. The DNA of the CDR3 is TGTGCCAGCAGCTCAGGAAGGGAGAACTATGGCTACACCTTC.

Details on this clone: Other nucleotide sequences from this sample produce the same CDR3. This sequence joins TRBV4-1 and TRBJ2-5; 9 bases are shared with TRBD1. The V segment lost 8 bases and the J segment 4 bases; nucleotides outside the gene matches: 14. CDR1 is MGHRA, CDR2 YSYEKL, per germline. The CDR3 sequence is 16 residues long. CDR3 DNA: TGCGCCAGCCGAAGAATACCCGGGACAGGGACAGAGACCCAGTACTTC. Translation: CASRRIPGTGTETQYF.

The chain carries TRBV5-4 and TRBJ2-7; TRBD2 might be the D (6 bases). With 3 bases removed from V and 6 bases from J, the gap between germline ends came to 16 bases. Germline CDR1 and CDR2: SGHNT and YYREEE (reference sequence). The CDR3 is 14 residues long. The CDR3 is CASSSSPGVSEQYF. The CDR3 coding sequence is TGTGCCAGCAGCTCCAGTCCGGGAGTGAGCGAGCAGTACTTC.

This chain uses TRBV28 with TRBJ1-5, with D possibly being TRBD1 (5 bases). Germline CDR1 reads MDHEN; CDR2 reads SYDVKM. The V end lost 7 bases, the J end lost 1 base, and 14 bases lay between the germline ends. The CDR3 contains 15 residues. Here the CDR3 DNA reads TGTGCCAGCAAAACTGGGGGGGTGAGCAATCAGCCCCAGCATTTT. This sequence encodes CASKTGGVSNQPQHF.

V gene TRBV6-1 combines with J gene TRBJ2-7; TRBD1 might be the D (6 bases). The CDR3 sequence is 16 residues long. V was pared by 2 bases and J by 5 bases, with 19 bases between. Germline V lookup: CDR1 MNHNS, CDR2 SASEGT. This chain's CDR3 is CASSEWVVGALDEQYF. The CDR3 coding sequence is TGTGCCAGCAGTGAATGGGTGGTGGGGGCCCTCGACGAGCAGTACTTC.

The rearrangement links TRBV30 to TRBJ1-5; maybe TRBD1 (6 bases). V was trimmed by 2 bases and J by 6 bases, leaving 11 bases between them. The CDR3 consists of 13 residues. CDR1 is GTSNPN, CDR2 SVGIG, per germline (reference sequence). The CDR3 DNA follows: TGTGCCTGGAGTACCATGGACAGTCAGCCCCAGCATTTT. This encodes CAWSTMDSQPQHF. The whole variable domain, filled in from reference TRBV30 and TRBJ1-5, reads SQTIHQWPATLVQPVGSPLSLECTVEGTSNPNLYWYRQAAGRGLQLLFYSVGIGQISSEVPQNLSASRPQDRQFILSSKKLLLSDSGFYLCAWSTMDSQPQHFGDGTRLSIL.

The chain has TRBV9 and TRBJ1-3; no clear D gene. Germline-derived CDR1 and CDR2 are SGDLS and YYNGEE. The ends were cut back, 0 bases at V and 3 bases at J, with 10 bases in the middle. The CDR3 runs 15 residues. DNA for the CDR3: TGTGCCAGCAGCGTAGCTTCGGGGTTTGGAAACACCATATATTTT. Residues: CASSVASGFGNTIYF. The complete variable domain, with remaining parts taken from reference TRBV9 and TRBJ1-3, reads DSGVTQTPKHLITATGQRVTLRCSPRSGDLSVYWYQQSLDQGLQFLIQYYNGEERAKGNILERFSAQQFPDLHSELNLSSLELGDSALYFCASSVASGFGNTIYFGEGSWLTVV.

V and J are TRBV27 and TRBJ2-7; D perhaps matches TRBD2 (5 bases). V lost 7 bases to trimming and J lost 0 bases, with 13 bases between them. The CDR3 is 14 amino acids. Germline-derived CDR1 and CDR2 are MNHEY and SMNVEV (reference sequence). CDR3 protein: CASTLLGSSYEQYF. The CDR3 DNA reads TGTGCCAGCACCTTACTAGGAAGCTCCTACGAGCAGTACTTC.

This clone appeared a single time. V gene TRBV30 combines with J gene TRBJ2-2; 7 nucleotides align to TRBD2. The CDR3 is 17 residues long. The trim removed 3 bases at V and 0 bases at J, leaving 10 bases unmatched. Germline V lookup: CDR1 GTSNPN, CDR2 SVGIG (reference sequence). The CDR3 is CAWRKGRVLSNTGELFF. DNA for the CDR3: TGTGCCTGGAGGAAGGGGAGGGTACTCTCGAACACCGGGGAGCTGTTTTTT.

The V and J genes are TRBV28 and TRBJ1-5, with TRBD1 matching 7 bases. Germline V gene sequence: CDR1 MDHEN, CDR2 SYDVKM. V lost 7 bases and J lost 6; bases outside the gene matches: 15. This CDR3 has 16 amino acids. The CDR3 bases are TGTGCCAGCAAGCCCATCGGGAGGGGGCAGGGTCAGCCCCAGCATTTT. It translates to CASKPIGRGQGQPQHF. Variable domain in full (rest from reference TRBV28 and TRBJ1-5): DVKVTQSSRYLVKRTGEKVFLECVQDMDHENMFWYRQDPGLGLRLIYFSYDVKMKEKGDIPEGYSVSREKKERFSLILESASTNQTSMYLCASKPIGRGQGQPQHFGDGTRLSIL.

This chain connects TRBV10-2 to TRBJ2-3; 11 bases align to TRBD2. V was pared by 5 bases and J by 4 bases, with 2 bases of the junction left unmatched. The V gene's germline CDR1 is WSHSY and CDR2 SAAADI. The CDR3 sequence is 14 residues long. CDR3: CASSISGRADTQYF. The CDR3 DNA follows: TGCGCCAGCAGTATTAGCGGGAGGGCAGATACGCAGTATTTT.

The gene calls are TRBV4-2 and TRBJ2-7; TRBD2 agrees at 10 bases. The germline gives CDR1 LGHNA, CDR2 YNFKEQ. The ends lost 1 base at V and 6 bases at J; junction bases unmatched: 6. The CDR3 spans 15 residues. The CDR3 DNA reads TGTGCCAGCAGCCAAGGAGCGGGAGGGCCCCTCGAGCAGTACTTC. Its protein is CASSQGAGGPLEQYF.

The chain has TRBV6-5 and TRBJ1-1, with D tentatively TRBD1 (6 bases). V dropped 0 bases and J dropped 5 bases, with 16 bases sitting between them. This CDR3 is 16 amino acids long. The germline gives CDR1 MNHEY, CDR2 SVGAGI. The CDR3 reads CASSYSKGGARTEAFF. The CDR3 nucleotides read TGTGCCAGCAGTTACTCGAAGGGGGGGGCGCGGACTGAAGCTTTCTTT.